This TCR beta chain stems from a study of shared clonotypes between healthy human individuals. About the research overall: Every donor yielded three CD4 naive, three CD4 memory, two CD8 naive and one CD8 memory plate. Study results and caveats: Only a few donors were included, so the genetic and exposure-history diversity represented was limited. Generally, estimated richness proved larger in naive subsets than it did in memory subsets. Around 5.3% of naive CD4 clonotypes were shared across four donors.

Worth noting for this clone: The antigen is unknown.

Assay used: immunoSEQ multiplex PCR; TCRdb lists only in-frame clones, some missing. The table has fewer than 1 million clones, around 96% seen once. The naive CD8 fraction comprised CD45RO-negative cells positively selected for CCR7 and excluded terminally differentiated effector memory CD45RA+ cells. Sequencing input: naive CD8+ T cells sorted from blood. This receptor was taken from a man younger than 40 in good health.

The CDR3 protein is CASSPATILETQYF. The CDR3 DNA is TGTGCCAGCAGCCCCGCTACGATACTAGAGACCCAGTACTTC. The rearrangement uses TRBV7-2 and TRBJ2-5, with no clear D. Germline V gives CDR1 SGHTA, CDR2 FQGNSA. V was shortened by 5 bases and J by 4 bases, with 14 bases between the two germline ends. The CDR3 consists of 14 residues.